What follows are 21 T cell receptor beta chains derived from one specimen sequenced in a study of shared clonotypes between healthy human individuals. TCRdb's copy holds only in-frame clones and misses some; the assay was immunoSEQ multiplex PCR. The data hold 950,000 to 1,100,000 clones, with about 80% observed a single time. Sequences were obtained from memory CD4+ T cells from PBMCs. Subset: CD45RA-negative fraction. The receptors shown here come from a man aged 18 to 29 in good health. Some clones in this sample may be carry-over from other donors' samples.

This clone was detected only a few times. The gene calls are TRBV2 and TRBJ2-5; 7 positions agree with TRBD2. CDR1 and CDR2 (germline): SNHLY, FYNNEI. There are 13 residues in the CDR3. The V segment lost 6 bases and the J segment 4 bases; nucleotides outside the gene matches: 5. CDR3 residues: CASSGLEGETQYF. The CDR3, as DNA: TGTGCCAGCAGCGGACTAGAGGGAGAGACCCAGTACTTC.

The chain is built from TRBV29-1 and TRBJ2-2; 7 bases map to TRBD1. Germline V gives CDR1 SQVTM, CDR2 ANQGSEA. The CDR3 contains 14 residues. Trimming at V came to 6 bases and at J to 2 bases, leaving 6 bases not matched to a gene. The CDR3, as DNA: TGCAGCGTCAAGAGACAGGGTAACACCGGGGAGCTGTTTTTT. Translating it yields CSVKRQGNTGELFF.

The chain carries TRBV15 and TRBJ2-1; D is unclear. The CDR3 sequence is 12 residues long. Germline V gene data show CDR1 as LNHNV and CDR2 as YYDKDF (reference sequence). Trimming shortened V by 2 bases and J by 8 bases, and 7 bases separated the two germline ends. For the CDR3, the DNA is TGTGCCACCAGCAGAATCCCTCATGAGCAGTTCTTC. It translates to CATSRIPHEQFF.

This clone occurred once. The V and J genes are TRBV29-1 and TRBJ2-1, with TRBD2 matching over 12 bases. Germline V gene sequence: CDR1 SQVTM, CDR2 ANQGSEA. V was pared by 4 bases and J by 0 bases, with 4 bases of the junction left unmatched. The CDR3 has 16 residues. The CDR3: CSVALAGGPSYNEQFF. DNA of the CDR3: TGCAGCGTTGCTCTAGCGGGAGGGCCCTCCTACAATGAGCAGTTCTTC.

This clone was seen ten or more times. V usage is TRBV28 and J usage is TRBJ2-7; D unresolved. In germline, CDR1 is MDHEN, CDR2 SYDVKM. The V and J ends lost 4 bases and 0 bases respectively, with 10 bases between them. The CDR3 runs 14 residues. In DNA form, the CDR3 reads TGTGCCAGCAGTTGGGTGTTGAGCTCCTACGAGCAGTACTTC. Encoded protein: CASSWVLSSYEQYF.

The genes are TRBV5-1 and TRBJ2-7, with TRBD2 matching over 7 bases. The CDR3 contains 14 residues. The junction had 5 bases not matched to a gene; V was cut back by 3 bases and J by 2 bases. Germline lookup yields CDR1 SGHRS and CDR2 YFSETQ. The CDR3 spells CASSYAGTTYEQYF. CDR3 bases: TGCGCCAGCAGCTATGCCGGGACTACCTACGAGCAGTACTTC.

This chain connects TRBV10-2 to TRBJ2-3; D not certain. Germline-derived CDR1 and CDR2 are WSHSY and SAAADI. The CDR3 runs 15 residues. The ends were cut back, 0 bases at V and 1 base at J, with 8 bases in the middle. The CDR3 here is CASSESVRGTDTQYF. The CDR3 DNA reads TGCGCCAGCAGTGAGTCAGTACGGGGCACAGATACGCAGTATTTT.

The chain recombines TRBV7-9 with TRBJ1-3; 7 bases map to TRBD1. V shed 5 bases and J 1 base; nucleotides not matched to a gene: 11. The CDR3 is made up of 17 amino acids. CDR1 is SEHNR, CDR2 FQNEAQ, per germline (reference sequence). The CDR3 sequence: CASSKKIDRASGNTIYF. The CDR3 region has the DNA TGTGCCAGCAGCAAGAAAATTGACAGGGCGTCTGGAAACACCATATATTTT. Based on the CDR3 plus reference TRBV7-9 and TRBJ1-3, the full variable domain is DTGVSQNPRHKITKRGQNVTFRCDPISEHNRLYWYRQTLGQGPEFLTYFQNEAQLEKSRLLSDRFSAERPKGSFSTLEIQRTEQGDSAMYLCASSKKIDRASGNTIYFGEGSWLTVV.

This chain joins TRBV7-6 and TRBJ1-4; TRBD1 matches at 8 bases. The CDR3 has 14 amino acids. The germline CDR1 and CDR2 sequences are SGHVS and FNYEAQ. V lost 3 bases and J lost 5; bases outside the gene matches: 2. The CDR3 coding sequence is TGTGCCAGCAGCTTGACAGGGGAGAATGAAAAACTGTTTTTT. Residues: CASSLTGENEKLFF.

This clone was counted a single time. The chain has TRBV10-1 and TRBJ2-1, with TRBD1 as a possible D gene (8 bases). Per the germline V gene, CDR1 is WNHNN and CDR2 is SYGVQD (reference sequence). This CDR3 has 15 residues. V shed 2 bases and J shed 4 bases, with 12 bases lying between them. The CDR3 sequence is CASSEAQGGYNEQFF. The DNA of the CDR3 is TGCGCCAGCAGTGAGGCACAGGGGGGGTACAATGAGCAGTTCTTC.

V gene TRBV6-1 combines with J gene TRBJ2-5, with D tentatively TRBD2 (6 bases). This CDR3 contains 15 residues. Germline lookup yields CDR1 MNHNS and CDR2 SASEGT. The V end lost 4 bases, the J end lost 5 bases, and 17 bases lay between the germline ends. CDR3 protein: CASSGKTSLQETQYF. CDR3 nucleotide sequence: TGTGCCAGCAGTGGGAAGACTAGTCTTCAGGAGACCCAGTACTTC.

On this clone: The sample contains more than one DNA sequence encoding this CDR3. V gene TRBV7-9 combines with J gene TRBJ1-6; D remains unclear. Germline V gives CDR1 SEHNR, CDR2 FQNEAQ (reference sequence). The germline V and J ends were trimmed by 1 base and 10 bases, with 8 bases remaining between them. The CDR3 contains 13 residues. CDR3 in amino acids: CASSLEEGSPLHF. CDR3 coding DNA: TGTGCCAGCAGCTTAGAAGAAGGGTCACCCCTCCACTTT.

V gene TRBV6-1 combines with J gene TRBJ1-5; D not certain. V lost 4 bases to trimming and J lost 1 base, with 17 bases between them. Germline V gene sequence: CDR1 MNHNS, CDR2 SASEGT. The length of the CDR3 is 17 residues. CDR3 nucleotide sequence: TGTGCCAGCAGTGGCCCAGAATGGATTGTAAGCAATCAGCCCCAGCATTTT. This sequence encodes CASSGPEWIVSNQPQHF.

There are a few counts of this clone. Written as DNA, the CDR3 is TGTGCCAGCAGCTACGGGACATACAACACTGAAGCTTTCTTT. Its protein is CASSYGTYNTEAFF. This chain joins TRBV5-4 and TRBJ1-1; tentatively, D is TRBD1 (6 bases). CDR1 is SGHNT and CDR2 is YYREEE in the germline V gene (reference sequence). CDR3 length equals 14 residues. Trimming left V 3 bases short and J 2 bases short, with 11 bases between.

This chain joins TRBV6-1 and TRBJ2-3; 11 bases match TRBD2. Per the germline V gene, CDR1 is MNHNS and CDR2 is SASEGT. The CDR3 loop spans 14 amino acids. With V trimmed by 4 bases and J by 4 bases, 1 base remained unmatched. The CDR3 region is CASSVGLAADTQYF. CDR3 coding DNA: TGTGCCAGCAGTGTGGGACTAGCGGCAGATACGCAGTATTTT.

This rearrangement joins TRBV7-2 to TRBJ1-4; D might be TRBD1 (6 bases). Germline CDR1 reads SGHTA; CDR2 reads FQGNSA. The V and J ends lost 5 bases and 7 bases respectively, with 17 bases between them. This CDR3 spans 15 amino acids. DNA for the CDR3: TGTGCCAGCAGCCCCCTGGGGGGGGCCGGTGAAAAACTGTTTTTT. This translates into CASSPLGGAGEKLFF.

V and J are TRBV7-2 and TRBJ2-7, with D hard to call. Germline V CDR1 and CDR2: SGHTA, FQGNSA. The CDR3 extends over 13 amino acids. V lost 0 bases, J lost 6 bases, and 9 bases lay in between. CDR3 coding DNA: TGTGCCAGCAGCTTAGCTCGGCTGACCGAGCAGTACTTC. It yields the protein CASSLARLTEQYF.

This clone was picked up one time. This chain joins TRBV2 and TRBJ2-1; 11 bases are shared with TRBD2. Germline-derived CDR1 and CDR2 are SNHLY and FYNNEI. The CDR3 loop spans 14 amino acids. V lost 5 bases, J lost 8 bases, and 5 bases stayed unmatched. The CDR3 spells CASSTSGRADEQFF. As DNA, the CDR3 is TGTGCCAGCAGTACTAGCGGGAGAGCCGATGAGCAGTTCTTC.

J is TRBJ2-4 and V is TRBV7-9, with 12 nucleotides matching TRBD2. J lost 7 bases, V lost 5 bases, and 15 bases had no gene match. Germline V gene sequence: CDR1 SEHNR, CDR2 FQNEAQ (reference sequence). The CDR3 spans 18 residues. CDR3 residues: CASSRLGTSGPYGNIQYF. The CDR3 DNA is TGTGCCAGCAGCCGACTAGGGACTAGCGGGCCTTATGGGAACATTCAGTACTTC.

The chain is built from TRBV6-7 and TRBJ1-1; TRBD1 matches 9 bases. TRBV6-7 is an open reading frame, and its role is uncertain. After removal of 6 bases from V and 1 base from J, the junction contained 0 bases not matched to a gene. The length of the CDR3 is 13 residues. CDR3 amino acids: CASRDRGNTEAFF. The CDR3 DNA reads as TGTGCCAGCAGGGACAGGGGGAACACTGAAGCTTTCTTT.

This clone was counted a few times. V usage is TRBV28 and J usage is TRBJ2-5; D might be TRBD2 (6 bases). V lost 5 bases to trimming and J lost 5 bases, with 15 bases between them. In germline, CDR1 is MDHEN, CDR2 SYDVKM. There are 14 residues in the CDR3. The chain's CDR3 is CASSSVLEGETQYF. The CDR3 DNA sequence: TGTGCCAGCAGTAGTGTCTTGGAGGGCGAGACCCAGTACTTC.